This paragraph covers one T cell receptor beta chain sequence. Method: immunoSEQ multiplex PCR; TCRdb's copy keeps in-frame clones and lacks some. The sample yields about 180,000 clones, around 89% seen once. The germline V gene has CDR1 LGHNA and CDR2 YSLEER. Losses at the gene ends were 0 bases for V and 5 bases for J; bases not matched to a gene: 9. CDR3 size: 18 residues. These data are taken from a study of control samples from healthy donors and cancer patients. This clonotype was obtained from a woman aged 45 to 65 in good health. Sequenced input: blood. J is TRBJ2-3 and V is TRBV4-3, with 12 bases identical to TRBD2. The CDR3 sequence: CASSQETSGGWAGDTQYF. In DNA form, the CDR3 reads TGCGCCAGCAGCCAAGAGACTAGCGGGGGCTGGGCGGGAGATACGCAGTATTTT.